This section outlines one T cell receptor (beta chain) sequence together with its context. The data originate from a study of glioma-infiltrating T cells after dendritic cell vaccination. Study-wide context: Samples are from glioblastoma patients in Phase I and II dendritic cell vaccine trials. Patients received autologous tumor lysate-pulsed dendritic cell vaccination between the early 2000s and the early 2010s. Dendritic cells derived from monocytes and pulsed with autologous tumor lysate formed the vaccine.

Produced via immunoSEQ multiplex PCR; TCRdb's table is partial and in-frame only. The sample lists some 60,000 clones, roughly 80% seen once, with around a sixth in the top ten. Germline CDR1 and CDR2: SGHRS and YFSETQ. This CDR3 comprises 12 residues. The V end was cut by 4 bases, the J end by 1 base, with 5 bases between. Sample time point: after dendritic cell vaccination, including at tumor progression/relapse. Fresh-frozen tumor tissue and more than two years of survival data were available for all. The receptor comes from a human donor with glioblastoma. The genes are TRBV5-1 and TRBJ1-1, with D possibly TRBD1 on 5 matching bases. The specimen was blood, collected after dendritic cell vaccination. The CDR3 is CASSRGNTEAFF. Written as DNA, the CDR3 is TGCGCCAGCAGCAGGGGGAACACTGAAGCTTTCTTT.